This entry concerns a single T cell receptor (beta chain). Its antigen is as yet unknown. The data belong to a study of cytomegalovirus exposure and HLA in healthy donors. Study conclusions and caveats: A later analysis by the authors found several of the most significant clusters apparently linked to common viral pathogens.

The CDR3 length is 13 residues. Trimming removed 4 bases at V and 0 bases at J, with 4 bases between. Per germline, CDR1 MNHEY and CDR2 SVGAGI. A multiplex PCR was run with 60 Vbeta primers and 13 Jbeta primers. The repertoire was sequenced with immunoSEQ multiplex PCR; TCRdb's copy has only in-frame clones and lacks some. The table lists fewer than 95,000 clones, less than 85% of them singletons. The chain employs TRBV6-5 and TRBJ2-4; D gene ambiguous. The clonotype was recovered from a man aged 35-49 years in good health and CMV-seropositive. Sequences were obtained from PBMCs. The CDR3 region is CASSSLAKNIQYF. The CDR3 nucleotides read TGTGCCAGCAGTTCTCTAGCCAAAAACATTCAGTACTTC.